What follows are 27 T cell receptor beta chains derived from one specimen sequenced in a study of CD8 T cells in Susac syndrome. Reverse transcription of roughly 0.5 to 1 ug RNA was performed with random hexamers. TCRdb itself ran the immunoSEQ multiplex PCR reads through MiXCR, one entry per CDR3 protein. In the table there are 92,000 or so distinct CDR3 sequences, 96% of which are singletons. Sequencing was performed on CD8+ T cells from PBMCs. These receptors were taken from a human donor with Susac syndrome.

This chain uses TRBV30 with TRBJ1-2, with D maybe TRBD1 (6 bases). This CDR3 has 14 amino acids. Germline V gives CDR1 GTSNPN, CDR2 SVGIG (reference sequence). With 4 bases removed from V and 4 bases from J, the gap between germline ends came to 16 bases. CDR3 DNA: TGTGCCTGGAAGCAGGGGTCCTTTTCCTATGGCTACACCTTC. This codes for CAWKQGSFSYGYTF.

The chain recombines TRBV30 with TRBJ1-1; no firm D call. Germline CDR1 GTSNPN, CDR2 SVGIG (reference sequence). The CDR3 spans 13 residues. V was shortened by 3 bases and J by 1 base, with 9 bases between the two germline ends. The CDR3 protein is CAWRPQPNTEAFF. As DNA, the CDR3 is TGTGCCTGGAGACCGCAGCCGAACACTGAAGCTTTCTTT.

The CDR3 reads CSARSSPGGSTDTQYF. For the CDR3, the DNA is TGCAGTGCTAGAAGTTCTCCCGGGGGGAGCACAGATACGCAGTATTTT. This rearrangement joins TRBV20-1 to TRBJ2-3, with TRBD2 matching over 7 bases. The length of the CDR3 is 16 residues. Germline V gene lookup returns CDR1 DFQATT and CDR2 SNEGSKA (reference sequence). J lost 0 bases, V lost 2 bases, and 8 bases had no gene match.

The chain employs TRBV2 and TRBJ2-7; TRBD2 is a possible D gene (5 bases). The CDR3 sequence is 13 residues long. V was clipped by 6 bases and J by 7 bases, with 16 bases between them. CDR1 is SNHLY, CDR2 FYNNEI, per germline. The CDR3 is CASRDPGREEQYF. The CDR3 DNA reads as TGTGCCAGCAGAGACCCGGGTCGGGAAGAGCAGTACTTC. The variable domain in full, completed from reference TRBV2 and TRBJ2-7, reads EPEVTQTPSHQVTQMGQEVILRCVPISNHLYFYWYRQILGQKVEFLVSFYNNEISEKSEIFDDQFSVERPDGSNFTLKIRSTKLEDSAMYFCASRDPGREEQYFGPGTRLTVT.

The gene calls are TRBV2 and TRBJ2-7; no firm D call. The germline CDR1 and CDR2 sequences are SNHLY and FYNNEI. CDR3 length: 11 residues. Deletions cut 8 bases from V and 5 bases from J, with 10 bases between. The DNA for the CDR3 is TGTGCCAGCCTCCAATGGGACGAGCAGTACTTC. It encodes CASLQWDEQYF.

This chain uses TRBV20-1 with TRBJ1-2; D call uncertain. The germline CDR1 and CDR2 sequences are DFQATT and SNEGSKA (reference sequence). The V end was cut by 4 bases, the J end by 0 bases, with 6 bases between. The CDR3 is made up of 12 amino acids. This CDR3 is CSATRPNYGYTF. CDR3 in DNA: TGCAGTGCTACCAGACCTAACTATGGCTACACCTTC.

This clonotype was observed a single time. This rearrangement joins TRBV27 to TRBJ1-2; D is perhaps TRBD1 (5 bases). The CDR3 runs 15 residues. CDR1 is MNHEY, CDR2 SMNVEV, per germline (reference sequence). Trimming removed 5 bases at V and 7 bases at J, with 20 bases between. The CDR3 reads CASSTGPGGTSGYTF. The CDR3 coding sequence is TGTGCCAGCAGTACTGGGCCGGGGGGTACGAGTGGCTACACCTTC.

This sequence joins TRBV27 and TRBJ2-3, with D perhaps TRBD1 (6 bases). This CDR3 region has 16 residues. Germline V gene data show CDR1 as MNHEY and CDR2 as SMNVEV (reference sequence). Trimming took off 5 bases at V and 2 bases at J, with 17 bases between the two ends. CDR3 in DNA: TGTGCCAGCAGTCCACCGGGACACCCCTTCACAGATACGCAGTATTTT. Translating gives CASSPPGHPFTDTQYF.

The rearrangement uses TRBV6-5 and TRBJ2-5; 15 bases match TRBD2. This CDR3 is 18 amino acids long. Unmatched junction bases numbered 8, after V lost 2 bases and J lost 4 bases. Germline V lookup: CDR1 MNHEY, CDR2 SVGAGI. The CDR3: CASSYDGTSGGRGETQYF. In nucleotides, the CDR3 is TGTGCCAGCAGTTACGACGGGACTAGCGGGGGGCGGGGAGAGACCCAGTACTTC.

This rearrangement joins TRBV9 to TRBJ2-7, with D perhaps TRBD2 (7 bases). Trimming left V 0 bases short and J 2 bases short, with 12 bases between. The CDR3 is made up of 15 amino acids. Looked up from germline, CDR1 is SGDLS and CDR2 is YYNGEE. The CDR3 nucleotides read TGTGCCAGCAGCGTAGGCGGGGGCGCAACCTACGAGCAGTACTTC. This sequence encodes CASSVGGGATYEQYF.

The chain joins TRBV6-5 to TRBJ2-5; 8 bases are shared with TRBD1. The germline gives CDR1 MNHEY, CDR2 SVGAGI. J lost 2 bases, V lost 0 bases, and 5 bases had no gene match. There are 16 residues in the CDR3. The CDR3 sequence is CASSYSGQGKQETQYF. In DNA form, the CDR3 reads TGTGCCAGCAGTTACTCAGGACAGGGCAAACAAGAGACCCAGTACTTC.

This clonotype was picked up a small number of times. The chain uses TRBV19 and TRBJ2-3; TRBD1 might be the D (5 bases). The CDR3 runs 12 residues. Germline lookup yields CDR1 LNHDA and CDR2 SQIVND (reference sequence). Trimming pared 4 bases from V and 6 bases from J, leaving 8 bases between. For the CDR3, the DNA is TGTGCCAGTAGTAGCCAGGGCGATACGCAGTATTTT. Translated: CASSSQGDTQYF.

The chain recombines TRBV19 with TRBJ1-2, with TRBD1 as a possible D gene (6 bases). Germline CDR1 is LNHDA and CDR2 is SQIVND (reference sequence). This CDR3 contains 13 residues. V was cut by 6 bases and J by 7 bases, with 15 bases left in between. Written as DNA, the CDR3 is TGTGCCAGTAGCATTATGACAGGAGGTGGCTACACCTTC. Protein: CASSIMTGGGYTF.

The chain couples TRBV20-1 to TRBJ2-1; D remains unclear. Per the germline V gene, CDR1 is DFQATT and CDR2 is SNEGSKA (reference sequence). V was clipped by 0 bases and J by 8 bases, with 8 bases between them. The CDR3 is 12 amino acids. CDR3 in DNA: TGCAGTGCTAGAGAGGAGTCGCATGAGCAGTTCTTC. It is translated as CSAREESHEQFF.

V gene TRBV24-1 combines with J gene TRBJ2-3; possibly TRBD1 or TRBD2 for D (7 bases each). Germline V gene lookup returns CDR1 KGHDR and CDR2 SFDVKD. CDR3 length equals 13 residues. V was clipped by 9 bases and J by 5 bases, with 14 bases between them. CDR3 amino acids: CATGPGGGDTQYF. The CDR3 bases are TGTGCCACCGGGCCAGGGGGGGGAGATACGCAGTATTTT.

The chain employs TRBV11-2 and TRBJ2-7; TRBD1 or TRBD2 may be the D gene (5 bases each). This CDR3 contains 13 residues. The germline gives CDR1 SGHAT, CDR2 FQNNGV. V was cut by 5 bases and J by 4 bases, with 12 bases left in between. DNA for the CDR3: TGTGCCAGCAGCCCTAGTGAGGGGTACGAGCAGTACTTC. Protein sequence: CASSPSEGYEQYF.

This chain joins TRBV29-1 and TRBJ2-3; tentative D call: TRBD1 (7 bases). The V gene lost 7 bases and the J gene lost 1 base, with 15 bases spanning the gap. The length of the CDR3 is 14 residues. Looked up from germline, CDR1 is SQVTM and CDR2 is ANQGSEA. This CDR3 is CSGRGLMGTDTQYF. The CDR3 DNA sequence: TGCAGCGGGAGGGGGCTTATGGGCACAGATACGCAGTATTTT.

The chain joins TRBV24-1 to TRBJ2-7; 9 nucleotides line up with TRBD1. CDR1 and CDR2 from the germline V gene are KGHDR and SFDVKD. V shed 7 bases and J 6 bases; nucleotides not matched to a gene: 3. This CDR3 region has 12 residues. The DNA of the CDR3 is TGTGCCACCAGGGGACAGGGTGGCGAGCAGTACTTC. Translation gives CATRGQGGEQYF.

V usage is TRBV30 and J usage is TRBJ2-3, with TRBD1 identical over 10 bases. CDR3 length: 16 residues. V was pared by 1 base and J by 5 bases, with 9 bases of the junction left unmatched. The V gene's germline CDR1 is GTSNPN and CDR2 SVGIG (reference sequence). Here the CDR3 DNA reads TGTGCCTGGAGTGGAACCCATCGGACAGGGGGAGATACGCAGTATTTT. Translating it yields CAWSGTHRTGGDTQYF.

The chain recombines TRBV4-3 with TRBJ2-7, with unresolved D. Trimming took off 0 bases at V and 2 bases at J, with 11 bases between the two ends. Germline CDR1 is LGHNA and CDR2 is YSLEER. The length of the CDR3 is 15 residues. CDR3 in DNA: TGCGCCAGCAGCCAAGAAGCCCTTGGGGCCTACGAGCAGTACTTC. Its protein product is CASSQEALGAYEQYF.

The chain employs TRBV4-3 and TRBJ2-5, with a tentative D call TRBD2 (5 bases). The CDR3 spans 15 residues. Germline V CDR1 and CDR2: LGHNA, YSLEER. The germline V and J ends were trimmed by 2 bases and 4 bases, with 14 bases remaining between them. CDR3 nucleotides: TGCGCCAGCAGCCAATCGATCGAGGCGGGAGAGACCCAGTACTTC. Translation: CASSQSIEAGETQYF.

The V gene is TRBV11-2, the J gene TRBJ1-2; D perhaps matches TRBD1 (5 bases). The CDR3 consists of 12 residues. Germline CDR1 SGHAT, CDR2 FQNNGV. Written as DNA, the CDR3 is TGTGCTGTGTCACAGGAGGGCTATGGCTACACCTTC. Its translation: CAVSQEGYGYTF.

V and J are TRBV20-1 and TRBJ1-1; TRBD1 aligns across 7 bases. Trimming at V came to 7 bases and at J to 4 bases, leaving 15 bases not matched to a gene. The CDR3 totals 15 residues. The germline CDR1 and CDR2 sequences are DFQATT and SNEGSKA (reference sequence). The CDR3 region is CSVKVPPTGPTEAFF. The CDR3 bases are TGCAGTGTTAAGGTGCCCCCGACAGGGCCCACTGAAGCTTTCTTT.

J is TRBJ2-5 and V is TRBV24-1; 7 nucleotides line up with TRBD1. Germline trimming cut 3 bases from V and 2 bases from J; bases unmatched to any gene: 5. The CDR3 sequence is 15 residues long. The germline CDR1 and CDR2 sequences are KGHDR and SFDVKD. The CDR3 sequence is CATSDHGQDQETQYF. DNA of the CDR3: TGTGCCACCAGTGATCACGGACAGGATCAAGAGACCCAGTACTTC.

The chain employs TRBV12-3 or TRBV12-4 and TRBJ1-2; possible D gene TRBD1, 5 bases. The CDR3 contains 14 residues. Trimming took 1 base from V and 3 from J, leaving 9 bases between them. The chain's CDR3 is CASSLVGRDYGYTF. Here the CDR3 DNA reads TGTGCCAGCAGTTTAGTTGGCAGGGACTATGGCTACACCTTC.

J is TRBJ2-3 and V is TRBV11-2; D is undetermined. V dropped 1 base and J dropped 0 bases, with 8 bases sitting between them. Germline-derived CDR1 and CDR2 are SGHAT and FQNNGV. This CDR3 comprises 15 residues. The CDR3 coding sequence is TGTGCCAGCAGCTTAGGAATATTGAGCACAGATACGCAGTATTTT. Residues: CASSLGILSTDTQYF.

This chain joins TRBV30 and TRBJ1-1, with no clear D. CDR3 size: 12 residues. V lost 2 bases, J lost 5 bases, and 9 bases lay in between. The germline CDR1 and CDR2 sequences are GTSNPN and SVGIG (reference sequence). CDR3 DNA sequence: TGTGCCTGGAGTCCCCGCGTTACTGAAGCTTTCTTT. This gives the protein CAWSPRVTEAFF.